These 24 T cell receptor beta chains were all obtained from the same sample, sequenced in a study of cytomegalovirus exposure and HLA in healthy donors. Method: immunoSEQ multiplex PCR; TCRdb's copy keeps in-frame clones and lacks some. Of roughly 98,000 clones listed, roughly 87% are singletons. The sequenced material came from PBMCs. The receptor source for this set is a man younger than 35 in good health and CMV-seropositive.

The gene calls are TRBV7-3 and TRBJ2-5; unclear D gene. The CDR3 runs to 14 residues. Germline assignment: CDR1 SGHTA and CDR2 FQGTGA. V was shortened by 5 bases and J by 5 bases, with 15 bases between the two germline ends. CDR3 region: CASSLPSFVETQYF. CDR3 coding DNA: TGTGCCAGCAGCCTACCCTCTTTCGTGGAGACCCAGTACTTC. Full variable domain (rest looked up from reference TRBV7-3 and TRBJ2-5): GAGVSQTPSNKVTEKGKYVELRCDPISGHTALYWYRQSLGQGPEFLIYFQGTGAADDSGLPNDRFFAVRPEGSVSTLKIQRTERGDSAVYLCASSLPSFVETQYFGPGTRLLVL.

This clone is a singleton in its sample. This chain joins TRBV25-1 and TRBJ1-2; TRBD1 matches at 7 bases. CDR3 length equals 13 residues. The ends lost 5 bases at V and 4 bases at J; junction bases unmatched: 4. The germline CDR1 and CDR2 sequences are MGHDK and SYGVNS. The CDR3, as DNA: TGTGCCAGCAGTTCGGGACAGACCTATGGCTACACCTTC. Translating gives CASSSGQTYGYTF.

The genes are TRBV27 and TRBJ2-1, with TRBD1 identical over 8 bases. Germline assignment: CDR1 MNHEY and CDR2 SMNVEV (reference sequence). J lost 0 bases, V lost 4 bases, and 5 bases had no gene match. The length of the CDR3 is 16 residues. CDR3 DNA: TGTGCCAGCAGTTACAGAGGGACAGGCTCCTACAATGAGCAGTTCTTC. Translating it yields CASSYRGTGSYNEQFF.

The chain links TRBV27 to TRBJ1-4; unclear D gene. Trimming took 4 bases from V and 8 from J, leaving 14 bases between them. In germline, CDR1 is MNHEY, CDR2 SMNVEV (reference sequence). CDR3 length: 14 amino acids. The CDR3 protein is CASSSVRLGEKLFF. The CDR3 DNA reads as TGTGCCAGCAGTTCGGTTAGACTAGGAGAAAAACTGTTTTTT.

The chain recombines TRBV30 with TRBJ2-7, with 9 bases identical to TRBD2. The CDR3 spans 14 residues. V gave up 8 bases and J gave up 4 bases; unmatched junction bases: 12. In germline, CDR1 is GTSNPN, CDR2 SVGIG (reference sequence). CDR3 DNA: TGTGCCCGCTTCGATAGCGGGAGTTCTTACGAGCAGTACTTC. It translates to CARFDSGSSYEQYF.

This chain connects TRBV5-8 to TRBJ2-1; 9 nucleotides agree with TRBD2. The J segment lost 7 bases and the V segment lost 4 bases, leaving 3 bases of the junction unmatched. The CDR3 covers 13 residues. From germline, CDR1 is SGHTS and CDR2 YDEGEE. CDR3 region: CASSGLAYNEQFF. The CDR3 bases are TGTGCCAGCAGCGGACTAGCGTATAATGAGCAGTTCTTC.

The CDR3 reads CASSDTLAGAGGELFF. The DNA of the CDR3 is TGTGCCAGCAGCGATACACTAGCGGGAGCGGGCGGGGAGCTGTTTTTT. The chain uses TRBV9 and TRBJ2-2; 11 bases are a match to TRBD2. The CDR3 spans 16 residues. Germline assignment: CDR1 SGDLS and CDR2 YYNGEE. V lost 3 bases to trimming and J lost 7 bases; unmatched junction nucleotides: 8.

The rearrangement links TRBV5-1 to TRBJ1-2; TRBD1 matches at 7 bases. J gave up 7 bases and V 0 bases, and 9 bases lay outside the gene matches. The CDR3 is 15 amino acids. From germline, CDR1 is SGHRS and CDR2 YFSETQ. CDR3 coding DNA: TGCGCCAGCAGCTTGGGTGAGGGGGCCGCTAGTGGCTACACCTTC. Its protein product is CASSLGEGAASGYTF.

This chain connects TRBV21-1 to TRBJ2-3; the DNA was not used to check the table's D call, TRBD2. TRBV21-1 is recorded as a pseudogene. CDR3 size: 22 residues. For the CDR3, the DNA is TGTGCCAGCAGCAAAGTTTTTGTGACTAGCGAACATCAAAAGTCTAGCACAGATACGCAGTATTTT. Residues: CASSKVFVTSEHQKSSTDTQYF.

The chain combines TRBV27 with TRBJ2-3, with TRBD1 matching 7 bases. The V gene end was trimmed by 6 bases and the J gene end by 3 bases; junction bases not matched to a gene: 12. Germline V gene sequence: CDR1 MNHEY, CDR2 SMNVEV (reference sequence). This CDR3 region has 16 residues. The CDR3, as DNA: TGTGCCAGCAGACTCATGAACAGGGGTGGTACAGATACGCAGTATTTT. Protein: CASRLMNRGGTDTQYF.

The V call is TRBV19, the J call TRBJ2-1; 8 bases match TRBD1. The CDR3 has 14 amino acids. The V gene end was trimmed by 7 bases and the J gene end by 1 base; junction bases not matched to a gene: 3. Germline V gene sequence: CDR1 LNHDA, CDR2 SQIVND (reference sequence). The CDR3: CASTGQGSYNEQFF. CDR3 DNA: TGTGCCAGTACCGGACAGGGATCCTACAATGAGCAGTTCTTC. The complete variable domain, with remaining parts taken from reference TRBV19 and TRBJ2-1, reads DGGITQSPKYLFRKEGQNVTLSCEQNLNHDAMYWYRQDPGQGLRLIYYSQIVNDFQKGDIAEGYSVSREKKESFPLTVTSAQKNPTAFYLCASTGQGSYNEQFFGPGTRLTVL.

This chain links TRBV7-6 with TRBJ2-5; a possible D gene is TRBD2 (5 bases). Germline V gives CDR1 SGHVS, CDR2 FNYEAQ. V was shortened by 1 base and J by 5 bases, with 14 bases between the two germline ends. CDR3 length equals 15 residues. CDR3 in amino acids: CASSLVEGIRETQYF. The CDR3 DNA is TGTGCCAGCAGCTTAGTTGAGGGTATTCGGGAGACCCAGTACTTC.

J is TRBJ2-5 and V is TRBV4-3, with 7 bases identical to TRBD2. The V segment lost 1 base and the J segment 4 bases; nucleotides outside the gene matches: 9. Germline assignment: CDR1 LGHNA and CDR2 YSLEER. This CDR3 is built from 16 residues. The CDR3 bases are TGCGCCAGCAGCCAAGTAGGAACTAGCGTAGGAGAGACCCAGTACTTC. It yields the protein CASSQVGTSVGETQYF.

This chain uses TRBV19 with TRBJ2-1, with 11 bases aligning to TRBD2. The CDR3 is made up of 16 amino acids. V was clipped by 1 base and J by 8 bases; unmatched bases: 7. The V gene's germline CDR1 is LNHDA and CDR2 SQIVND (reference sequence). This chain's CDR3 is CASSIVTSGSWDEQFF. CDR3 coding DNA: TGTGCCAGTAGTATAGTAACTAGCGGGAGTTGGGATGAGCAGTTCTTC.

The gene calls are TRBV4-3 and TRBJ1-3; TRBD1 agrees at 9 bases. This CDR3 has 16 amino acids. After removal of 1 base from V and 4 bases from J, the junction contained 5 bases not matched to a gene. Germline lookup yields CDR1 LGHNA and CDR2 YSLEER. CDR3 nucleotide sequence: TGCGCCAGCAGCCAAGGAGTAGGGACAGGGGGAAACACCATATATTTT. Amino acids: CASSQGVGTGGNTIYF.

This clone was counted between two and nine times. The chain combines TRBV19 with TRBJ1-2, with TRBD1 as a possible D gene (5 bases). Trimming took 7 bases from V and 6 from J, leaving 15 bases between them. This CDR3 spans 13 amino acids. CDR1 is LNHDA, CDR2 SQIVND, per germline (reference sequence). DNA for the CDR3: TGTGCCAGTAATACCGGGACTGCGCATGGCTACACCTTC. Translated, it gives CASNTGTAHGYTF.

As concerns this clone: A read error may produce the germline difference seen at one junction end. This rearrangement joins TRBV7-2 to TRBJ1-6; maybe TRBD1 (6 bases). This CDR3 is built from 13 residues. Looked up from germline, CDR1 is SGHTA and CDR2 is FQGNSA. CDR3 coding DNA: TGTGCCAGCAGCTTAGCGGGGGACACGGGTCTTTATTTT. Translation: CASSLAGDTGLYF.

This clone was picked up a small number of times. V gene TRBV4-3 combines with J gene TRBJ1-2; D ambiguous. Germline V gives CDR1 LGHNA, CDR2 YSLEER. The CDR3 is made up of 14 amino acids. Between the trimmed V and J ends, which lost 0 bases and 4 bases, there was a span of 9 bases. The CDR3 spells CASSQDIQIYGYTF. The CDR3 DNA reads TGCGCCAGCAGCCAAGATATACAAATCTATGGCTACACCTTC.

For the CDR3, the DNA is TGCGCCAGCAGCTTTGGACAGGGACAAGAGACCCAGTACTTC. Residues: CASSFGQGQETQYF. V is TRBV5-1 and J is TRBJ2-5, with TRBD1 matching 8 bases. Trimming took 2 bases from V and 2 from J; bases not matched to a gene: 2. There are 14 residues in the CDR3. Per the germline V gene, CDR1 is SGHRS and CDR2 is YFSETQ.

The chain is built from TRBV9 and TRBJ1-1, with 7 bases fitting TRBD1. V lost 4 bases, J lost 5 bases, and 8 bases stayed unmatched. The CDR3 consists of 14 residues. Per the germline V gene, CDR1 is SGDLS and CDR2 is YYNGEE. The CDR3: CASSIQAGGTEAFF. The CDR3 nucleotides are TGTGCCAGCAGCATACAAGCAGGGGGGACTGAAGCTTTCTTT.

This clone was found once. This rearrangement joins TRBV6-5 to TRBJ2-1; 8 nucleotides line up with TRBD1. CDR3 size: 15 residues. Germline V gene sequence: CDR1 MNHEY, CDR2 SVGAGI. Trimming removed 2 bases from V and 6 bases from J; junction bases left unmatched: 6. CDR3 in DNA: TGTGCCAGCAGTTACGCGGATACAGGGGGCAATGAGCAGTTCTTC. This sequence encodes CASSYADTGGNEQFF.

The chain uses TRBV27 and TRBJ2-1; TRBD1 matches 11 bases. Germline loops: CDR1 MNHEY, CDR2 SMNVEV (reference sequence). The CDR3 spans 16 residues. Losses at the gene ends were 0 bases for V and 7 bases for J; bases not matched to a gene: 5. Written as DNA, the CDR3 is TGTGCCAGCAGTTTATCTCGGGGGACAGGGGGAAATGAGCAGTTCTTC. As protein: CASSLSRGTGGNEQFF.

The chain joins TRBV19 to TRBJ2-1, with 10 positions matching TRBD1. V dropped 11 bases and J dropped 8; count of bases not matched to a gene: 9. Germline CDR1 reads LNHDA; CDR2 reads SQIVND (reference sequence). CDR3 length: 13 residues. The DNA of the CDR3 is TGTGCCCCGAGGGACAGGGGAATAGATGAGCAGTTCTTC. Its translation is CAPRDRGIDEQFF.

This chain links TRBV29-1 with TRBJ1-2, with 7 nucleotides matching TRBD1. The CDR3 runs to 13 residues. J lost 2 bases, V lost 6 bases, and 6 bases had no gene match. Germline-derived CDR1 and CDR2 are SQVTM and ANQGSEA. The DNA of the CDR3 is TGCAGCGTGGGGGGACAGAACAACTATGGCTACACCTTC. Translation gives CSVGGQNNYGYTF.